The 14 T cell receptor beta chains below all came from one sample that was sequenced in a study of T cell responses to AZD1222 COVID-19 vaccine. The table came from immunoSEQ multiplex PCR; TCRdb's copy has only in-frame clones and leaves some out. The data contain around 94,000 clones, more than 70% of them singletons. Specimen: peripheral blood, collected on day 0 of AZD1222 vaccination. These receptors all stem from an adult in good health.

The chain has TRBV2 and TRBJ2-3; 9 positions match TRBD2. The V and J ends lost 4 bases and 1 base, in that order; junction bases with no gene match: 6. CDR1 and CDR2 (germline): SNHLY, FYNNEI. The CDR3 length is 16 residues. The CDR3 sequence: CASSASGTSRTDTQYF. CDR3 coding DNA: TGTGCCAGCAGTGCTTCCGGGACTAGCCGCACAGATACGCAGTATTTT.

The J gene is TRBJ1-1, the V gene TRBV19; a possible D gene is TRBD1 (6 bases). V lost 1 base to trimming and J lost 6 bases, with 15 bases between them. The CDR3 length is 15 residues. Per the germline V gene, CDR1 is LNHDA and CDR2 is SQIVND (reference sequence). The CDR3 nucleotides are TGTGCCAGTAGTATAGGTGCCTTACAGGGACCTGAAGCTTTCTTT. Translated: CASSIGALQGPEAFF.

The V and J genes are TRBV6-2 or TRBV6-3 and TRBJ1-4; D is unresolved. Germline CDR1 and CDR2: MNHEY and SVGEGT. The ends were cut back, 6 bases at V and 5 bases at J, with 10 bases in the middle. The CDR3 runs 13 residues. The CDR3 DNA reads TGTGCCAGCAGCTTTCTGGTGAATGAAAAACTGTTTTTT. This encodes CASSFLVNEKLFF.

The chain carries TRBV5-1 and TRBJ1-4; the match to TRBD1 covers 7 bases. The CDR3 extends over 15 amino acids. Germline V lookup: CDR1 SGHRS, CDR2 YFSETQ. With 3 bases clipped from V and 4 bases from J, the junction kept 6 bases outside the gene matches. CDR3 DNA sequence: TGCGCCAGCAGCTCTTGGGACAGTTATAATGAAAAACTGTTTTTT. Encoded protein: CASSSWDSYNEKLFF.

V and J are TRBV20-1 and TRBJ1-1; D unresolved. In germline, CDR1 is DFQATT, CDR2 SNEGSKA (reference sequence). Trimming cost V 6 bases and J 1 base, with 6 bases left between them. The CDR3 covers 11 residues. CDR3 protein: CSAPPNTEAFF. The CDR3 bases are TGCAGTGCGCCACCGAACACTGAAGCTTTCTTT.

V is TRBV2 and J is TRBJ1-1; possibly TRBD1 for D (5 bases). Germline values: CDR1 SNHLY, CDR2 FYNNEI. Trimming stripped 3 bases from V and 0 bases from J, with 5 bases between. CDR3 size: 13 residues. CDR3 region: CASSDRVNTEAFF. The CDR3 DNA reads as TGTGCCAGCAGTGACAGGGTGAACACTGAAGCTTTCTTT.

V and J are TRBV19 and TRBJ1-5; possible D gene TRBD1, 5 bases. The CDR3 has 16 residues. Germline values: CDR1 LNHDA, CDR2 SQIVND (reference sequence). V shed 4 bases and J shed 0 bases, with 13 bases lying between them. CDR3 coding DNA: TGTGCCAGTAGTAGCTACCGGGACCCTAGCAATCAGCCCCAGCATTTT. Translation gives CASSSYRDPSNQPQHF.

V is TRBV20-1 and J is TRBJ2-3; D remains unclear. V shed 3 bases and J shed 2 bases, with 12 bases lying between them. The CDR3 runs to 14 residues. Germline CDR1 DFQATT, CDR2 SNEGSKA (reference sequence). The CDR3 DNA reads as TGCAGTGCTAGTGACCCGGCGGTCACAGATACGCAGTATTTT. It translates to CSASDPAVTDTQYF.

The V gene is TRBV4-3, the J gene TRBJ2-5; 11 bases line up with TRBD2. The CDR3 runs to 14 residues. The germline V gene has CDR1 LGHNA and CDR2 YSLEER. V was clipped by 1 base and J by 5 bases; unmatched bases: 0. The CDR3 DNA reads TGCGCCAGCAGCCAAGGGACTAGCGGGGAGACCCAGTACTTC. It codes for CASSQGTSGETQYF.

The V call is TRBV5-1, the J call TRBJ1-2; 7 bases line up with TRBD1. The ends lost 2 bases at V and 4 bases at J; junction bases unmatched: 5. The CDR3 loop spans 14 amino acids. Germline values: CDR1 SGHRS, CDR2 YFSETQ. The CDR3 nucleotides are TGCGCCAGCAGCTTTGGACAGGCCGGCTATGGCTACACCTTC. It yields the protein CASSFGQAGYGYTF.

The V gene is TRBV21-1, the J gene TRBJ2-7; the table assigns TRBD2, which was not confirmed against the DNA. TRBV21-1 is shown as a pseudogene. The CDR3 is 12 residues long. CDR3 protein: CASSKVEYEQYV. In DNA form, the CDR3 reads TGTGCCAGCAGCAAGGTTGAGTACGAGCAGTACGTC.

CDR3 DNA: TGCGCCAGCAGCCAAGTGGACAGAGGAAACACCATATATTTT. It specifies CASSQVDRGNTIYF. The chain uses TRBV4-3 and TRBJ1-3; D is perhaps TRBD1 (6 bases). This CDR3 spans 14 amino acids. Germline loops: CDR1 LGHNA, CDR2 YSLEER. V lost 1 base and J 4 bases, leaving 8 bases between the germline ends.

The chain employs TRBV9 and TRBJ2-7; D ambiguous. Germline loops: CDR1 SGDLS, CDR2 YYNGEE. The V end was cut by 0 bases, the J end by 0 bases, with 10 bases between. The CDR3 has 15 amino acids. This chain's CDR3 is CASSVGDNFSYEQYF. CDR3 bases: TGTGCCAGCAGCGTAGGAGACAACTTCTCCTACGAGCAGTACTTC.

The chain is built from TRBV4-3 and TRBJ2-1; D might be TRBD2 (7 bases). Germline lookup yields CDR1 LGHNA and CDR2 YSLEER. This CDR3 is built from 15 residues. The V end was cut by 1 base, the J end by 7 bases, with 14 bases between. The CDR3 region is CASSQAQRGGNEQFF. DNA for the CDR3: TGCGCCAGCAGCCAAGCCCAGAGGGGGGGTAATGAGCAGTTCTTC.